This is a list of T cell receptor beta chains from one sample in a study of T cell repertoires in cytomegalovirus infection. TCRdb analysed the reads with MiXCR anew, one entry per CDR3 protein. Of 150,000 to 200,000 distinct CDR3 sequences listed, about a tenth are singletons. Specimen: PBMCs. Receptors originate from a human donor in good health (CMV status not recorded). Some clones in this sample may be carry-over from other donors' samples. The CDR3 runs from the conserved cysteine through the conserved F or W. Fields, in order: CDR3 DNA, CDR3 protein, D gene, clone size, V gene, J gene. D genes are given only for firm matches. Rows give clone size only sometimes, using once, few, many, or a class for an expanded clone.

CDR3nt: TGTGCCAGCACCGGGACCAGGGACTTCTCTGGAAACACCATATATTTT
CDR3aa: CASTGTRDFSGNTIYF
d_gene: -
abundance: -
v_gene: TRBV5-6
j_gene: TRBJ1-3

CDR3nt: TGTGCCAGCAGCTTAGTCATCAATGAGCAGTTCTTC
CDR3aa: CASSLVINEQFF
d_gene: -
abundance: many
v_gene: TRBV7-9
j_gene: TRBJ2-1

CDR3nt: TGCGCCAGCAGCGTGTCCGGGACAGGGAACAATGAGCAGTTCTTC
CDR3aa: CASSVSGTGNNEQFF
d_gene: TRBD1
abundance: many
v_gene: TRBV5-1
j_gene: TRBJ2-1

CDR3nt: TGTGCCAGCAGCCTCAGTGTAGGACAACCCTATGGCTACACCTTC
CDR3aa: CASSLSVGQPYGYTF
d_gene: -
abundance: many
v_gene: TRBV7-2
j_gene: TRBJ1-2

CDR3nt: TGTGCCAGCAGCTTAAGGGGACTAGGCTACGAGCAGTACTTC
CDR3aa: CASSLRGLGYEQYF
d_gene: TRBD2
abundance: -
v_gene: TRBV11-2
j_gene: TRBJ2-7

CDR3nt: TGTGCCAGCAGTTTATTTGAAACAAGCACAGATACGCAGTATTTT
CDR3aa: CASSLFETSTDTQYF
d_gene: -
abundance: few
v_gene: TRBV28
j_gene: TRBJ2-3

CDR3nt: TGTGCCAGCTCACCACAGATTGGGGAAAAACTGTTTTTT
CDR3aa: CASSPQIGEKLFF
d_gene: -
abundance: -
v_gene: TRBV18
j_gene: TRBJ1-4

CDR3nt: TGTGCCAGCAGCCCCGACAACACTGAAGCTTTCTTT
CDR3aa: CASSPDNTEAFF
d_gene: -
abundance: few
v_gene: TRBV12-3/TRBV12-4
j_gene: TRBJ1-1

CDR3nt: TGTGCCAGCCGTCAGGGGGTTGTCTACGAGCAGTACTTC
CDR3aa: CASRQGVVYEQYF
d_gene: TRBD1
abundance: -
v_gene: TRBV27
j_gene: TRBJ2-7

CDR3nt: TGTGCCAGCAGCTCAGACAGGGGAGCTGCCGGGGAGCTGTTTTTT
CDR3aa: CASSSDRGAAGELFF
d_gene: TRBD1
abundance: many
v_gene: TRBV7-2
j_gene: TRBJ2-2

CDR3nt: TGTGCCAGCAGTTTATCAGGCAGGGAGACCTCCTACGAGCAGTACTTC
CDR3aa: CASSLSGRETSYEQYF
d_gene: -
abundance: -
v_gene: TRBV27
j_gene: TRBJ2-7

CDR3nt: TGTGCCAGCAGTTTATTCGGAACCGGGACTAGCGGTACTTGGGGCACAGATACGCAGTATTTT
CDR3aa: CASSLFGTGTSGTWGTDTQYF
d_gene: TRBD2
abundance: few
v_gene: TRBV27
j_gene: TRBJ2-3

CDR3nt: TGTGCCAGCAGTTACTCGATGGGACAAGGCTACACCTTC
CDR3aa: CASSYSMGQGYTF
d_gene: -
abundance: many
v_gene: TRBV6-5
j_gene: TRBJ1-2

CDR3nt: TGTGCCAGCAGTGAGACAGGCAGCCTCTACGAGCAGTACTTC
CDR3aa: CASSETGSLYEQYF
d_gene: -
abundance: many
v_gene: TRBV6-1
j_gene: TRBJ2-7

CDR3nt: TGCGCCAGCAGCCAAGATGCCAGAAACACCATATATTTT
CDR3aa: CASSQDARNTIYF
d_gene: -
abundance: few
v_gene: TRBV4-3
j_gene: TRBJ1-3

CDR3nt: TGTGCCAGCAGCCAAGTTTCCGCGGGGGAGCAGTACTTC
CDR3aa: CASSQVSAGEQYF
d_gene: -
abundance: many
v_gene: TRBV14
j_gene: TRBJ2-7

CDR3nt: TGTGCCACCTTAACGGGACAGGGAAAGACTGAAGCTTTCTTT
CDR3aa: CATLTGQGKTEAFF
d_gene: TRBD1
abundance: many
v_gene: TRBV12-3/TRBV12-4
j_gene: TRBJ1-1

CDR3nt: TGTGCCAGCAGTTTACTCCAGGACGAGCAGTACTTC
CDR3aa: CASSLLQDEQYF
d_gene: -
abundance: many
v_gene: TRBV28
j_gene: TRBJ2-7

CDR3nt: TGTGCCAGCAGTTTACCTACAGGGGGAAATCAGCCCCAGCATTTT
CDR3aa: CASSLPTGGNQPQHF
d_gene: TRBD1
abundance: few
v_gene: TRBV28
j_gene: TRBJ1-5

CDR3nt: TGCAGTGCTAGAGATGGGACAGGGTCGGTCTACGAGCAGTACTTC
CDR3aa: CSARDGTGSVYEQYF
d_gene: TRBD1
abundance: -
v_gene: TRBV20-1
j_gene: TRBJ2-7

CDR3nt: TGTGCCATCAGTGAGGGGTTAGACTCCTACGAGCAGTACTTC
CDR3aa: CAISEGLDSYEQYF
d_gene: -
abundance: few
v_gene: TRBV10-3
j_gene: TRBJ2-7

CDR3nt: TGCAGCGTTGAGACCATGACCCCGAGCTCCTACGAGCAGTACTTC
CDR3aa: CSVETMTPSSYEQYF
d_gene: -
abundance: once
v_gene: TRBV29-1
j_gene: TRBJ2-7

CDR3nt: TGTGCCAGCAGCTTAGTCCCCGCGTCCGGGACAACATCCTACAATGAGCAGTTCTTC
CDR3aa: CASSLVPASGTTSYNEQFF
d_gene: -
abundance: many
v_gene: TRBV7-2
j_gene: TRBJ2-1

CDR3nt: TGTGCCAGCAGCTCCCCCCTGAACTACGAGCAGTACTTC
CDR3aa: CASSSPLNYEQYF
d_gene: -
abundance: many
v_gene: TRBV7-2
j_gene: TRBJ2-7

CDR3nt: TGTGCCAGCAGTTTATTAAAAGGGAACACTGAAGCTTTCTTT
CDR3aa: CASSLLKGNTEAFF
d_gene: -
abundance: few
v_gene: TRBV28
j_gene: TRBJ1-1

CDR3nt: TGCGCCAGCAGCCAACAAAATACAGGGACCTACGAGCAGTACTTC
CDR3aa: CASSQQNTGTYEQYF
d_gene: -
abundance: many
v_gene: TRBV4-3
j_gene: TRBJ2-7

CDR3nt: TGTGCCAGCAGACTTACTAGTGCGAACACCGGGGAGCTGTTTTTT
CDR3aa: CASRLTSANTGELFF
d_gene: -
abundance: few
v_gene: TRBV27
j_gene: TRBJ2-2

CDR3nt: TGTGCCAGCAGTTCTCCGGGACAGGGAGAGACCCAGTACTTC
CDR3aa: CASSSPGQGETQYF
d_gene: TRBD1
abundance: many
v_gene: TRBV28
j_gene: TRBJ2-5

CDR3nt: TGTGCCAGCAGTGATAGGGGGACCGGGGGAAACACTGAAGCTTTCTTT
CDR3aa: CASSDRGTGGNTEAFF
d_gene: -
abundance: -
v_gene: TRBV25-1
j_gene: TRBJ1-1

CDR3nt: TGTGCCAGCAGTTTAGTCCCCCGGGTGGTTTTCTTT
CDR3aa: CASSLVPRVVFF
d_gene: -
abundance: many
v_gene: TRBV12-3/TRBV12-4
j_gene: TRBJ1-1

CDR3nt: TGTGCCAGCAGTCCAACCGGGACTAGCGGTTACAATGAGCAGTTCTTC
CDR3aa: CASSPTGTSGYNEQFF
d_gene: TRBD2
abundance: many
v_gene: TRBV7-3
j_gene: TRBJ2-1

CDR3nt: TGTGCCAGCAGCTTCGCAGAAAGCTACGAGCAGTACTTC
CDR3aa: CASSFAESYEQYF
d_gene: -
abundance: many
v_gene: TRBV7-6
j_gene: TRBJ2-7

CDR3nt: TGTGCCAGCAGGGATCGGGACAGGGGATCCTTC
CDR3aa: CASRDRDRGSF
d_gene: TRBD1
abundance: -
v_gene: TRBV27
j_gene: TRBJ2-7

CDR3nt: TGCAGTGCTAGGACAGGGAGCCCCAATGAGCAGTTCTTC
CDR3aa: CSARTGSPNEQFF
d_gene: TRBD1
abundance: few
v_gene: TRBV20-1
j_gene: TRBJ2-1

CDR3nt: TGTGCCAGCAGTGGGTTGGGACTAGCGGGAGTTAATCAAGAGACCCAGTACTTC
CDR3aa: CASSGLGLAGVNQETQYF
d_gene: TRBD2
abundance: many
v_gene: TRBV2
j_gene: TRBJ2-5

CDR3nt: TGTGCCAGCAGCCCGAGTGGGTCAGGCAATCAGCCCCAGCATTTT
CDR3aa: CASSPSGSGNQPQHF
d_gene: -
abundance: many
v_gene: TRBV7-9
j_gene: TRBJ1-5

CDR3nt: TGTGCCAGCAGTTTGGCGGGGCTAGAGGCTGAAGCTTTCTTT
CDR3aa: CASSLAGLEAEAFF
d_gene: -
abundance: few
v_gene: TRBV28
j_gene: TRBJ1-1

CDR3nt: TGTGCCAGCAGCTTGGTAGACTTGGGCACAGATACGCAGTATTTT
CDR3aa: CASSLVDLGTDTQYF
d_gene: -
abundance: many
v_gene: TRBV7-2
j_gene: TRBJ2-3

CDR3nt: TGTGCCACCAGTGATCGCAGCTCCCACAATGAGCAGTTCTTC
CDR3aa: CATSDRSSHNEQFF
d_gene: -
abundance: -
v_gene: TRBV24-1
j_gene: TRBJ2-1

CDR3nt: TGCGCCAGCAGCCTGGACGCGAGGGGCGAGCAGTACTTC
CDR3aa: CASSLDARGEQYF
d_gene: -
abundance: -
v_gene: TRBV4-3
j_gene: TRBJ2-7

CDR3nt: TGTGCCAGCCGCAGGGACAGCCATAGCAATCAGCCCCAGCATTTT
CDR3aa: CASRRDSHSNQPQHF
d_gene: TRBD1
abundance: -
v_gene: TRBV2
j_gene: TRBJ1-5

CDR3nt: TGTGCCAGTAGTAGGACGGGGGCCGGGGAGCTGTTTTTT
CDR3aa: CASSRTGAGELFF
d_gene: -
abundance: -
v_gene: TRBV19
j_gene: TRBJ2-2

CDR3nt: TGTGCCAGCAGCTTAGGGAGCAGTTCCTCCTTTGGCTACACCTTC
CDR3aa: CASSLGSSSSFGYTF
d_gene: -
abundance: few
v_gene: TRBV11-2
j_gene: TRBJ1-2

CDR3nt: TGCGCCAGCAGCTTGACCGGGACAGGGAACACTGAAGCTTTCTTT
CDR3aa: CASSLTGTGNTEAFF
d_gene: TRBD1
abundance: -
v_gene: TRBV5-1
j_gene: TRBJ1-1

CDR3nt: TGTGCCAGCAGCTTAAGGCGGGGGCCCAACAATGAGCAGTTCTTC
CDR3aa: CASSLRRGPNNEQFF
d_gene: -
abundance: many
v_gene: TRBV7-2
j_gene: TRBJ2-1

CDR3nt: TGTGCCAGTAGTATAGACGGAGTAAGCTCCTACAATGAGCAGTTCTTC
CDR3aa: CASSIDGVSSYNEQFF
d_gene: -
abundance: -
v_gene: TRBV19
j_gene: TRBJ2-1

CDR3nt: TGTGCCAGCAGCTTGGACAGTCGCGGTGCTAATGGCTACACCTTC
CDR3aa: CASSLDSRGANGYTF
d_gene: -
abundance: many
v_gene: TRBV7-6
j_gene: TRBJ1-2

CDR3nt: TGCAGTGAAAGAAGGGGCCAGGAGACCCAGTACTTC
CDR3aa: CSERRGQETQYF
d_gene: -
abundance: many
v_gene: TRBV20-1
j_gene: TRBJ2-5

CDR3nt: TGTGCCAGCAGTTTAATGCCGGGACTAGCGGGAGACGAGCAGTACTTC
CDR3aa: CASSLMPGLAGDEQYF
d_gene: TRBD2
abundance: many
v_gene: TRBV28
j_gene: TRBJ2-7

CDR3nt: TGTGCCACCCGGGACAATCCCACAGATACGCAGTATTTT
CDR3aa: CATRDNPTDTQYF
d_gene: -
abundance: -
v_gene: TRBV6-6
j_gene: TRBJ2-3